This T cell receptor (beta chain) derives from a study of cytomegalovirus exposure and HLA in healthy donors. General observations from the study: The dataset shows that most TCR sequences were rare, while some public TCRs occurred in many donors.

This clone was seen a few times. Its antigen remains unknown. The CDR3 has 15 residues. The J segment lost 2 bases and the V segment lost 8 bases, leaving 9 bases of the junction unmatched. Looked up from germline, CDR1 is MNHNY and CDR2 is SVGAGI (reference sequence). A multiplex PCR was run with 60 Vbeta primers and 13 Jbeta primers. Repertoires were generated with immunoSEQ multiplex PCR, while TCRdb's copy carries only in-frame clones and drops some. This table has approximately 120,000 clones, 65% to 75% appearing once. The chain joins TRBV6-6 to TRBJ1-2; 9 bases match TRBD1. The sequence was obtained from a woman in her 50s in good health and CMV-seropositive. The material sequenced was PBMCs. The CDR3 loop is CASQEPGQGNYGYTF. The DNA for the CDR3 is TGTGCCAGCCAAGAGCCGGGACAGGGAAACTATGGCTACACCTTC.